This T cell receptor beta chain was recorded in a study of quantifying T cell responses using KT2 cells. Study as a whole: Reverse transcription used primers in the TCR alpha and beta constant regions. The second PCR was a qPCR stopped at a predetermined fluorescence threshold.

With respect to this clonotype: The antigen is not known.

Overall study findings and caveats: KT2 sequence counts showed saturation when very many KT2 cells were spiked in. Detection of KT2 sequences held at the lowest tested level, about one cell per 100,000 PBMC.

An oligo carrying a UMI was ligated to the cDNA 3' end. An equimolar mix of RC1.1 and RC1.2 primed the beta chain across TRBC1 and TRBC2. TCRdb analysed the UMI-ligation and nested PCR reads with MiXCR anew, one entry per CDR3 protein. The sample holds more than 55,000 distinct CDR3 sequences, roughly an eighth seen once. The CDR3 consists of 16 residues. The ends were cut back, 4 bases at V and 1 base at J, with 16 bases in the middle. CDR1 and CDR2 (germline): MNHNS, SASEGT. The sample is PBMC spiked with counted cells of clone KT2. The V and J genes are TRBV6-1 and TRBJ1-2; D is possibly TRBD1 (6 bases). The sequenced material came from PBMCs spiked with cells of the T cell clone KT2. This sequence originates from a human donor. CDR3 nucleotide sequence: TGTGCCAGCAGTGGGGGGCAAGTTCCGCGTAACTATGGCTACACCTTC. Residues: CASSGGQVPRNYGYTF.